A single sample gave rise to the 32 T cell receptor beta chains below, sequenced in a study of CD8 T cells in ankylosing spondylitis (dated by TCRdb to the late 2010s). The library was built by means of 5' RACE. The instrument given in TCRdb is Illumina HiSeq 2500. TCRdb's own reprocessing of the public reads used fastp at Q25 and MiXCR and kept productive beta chains. Identical CDR3 proteins give one entry, which carries the most common genes and DNA. The sample table shows about 89,000 distinct CDR3 sequences, and roughly 30% are seen once. Around 56% of the sample is taken by the ten largest. Sequences were obtained from blood, either unsorted or a sorted T cell fraction (not recorded which). Receptor source: a male donor with ankylosing spondylitis or in good health (not recorded which).

The genes are TRBV4-2 and TRBJ2-1, with 11 bases that match TRBD2. The CDR3 spans 22 residues. Germline V lookup: CDR1 LGHNA, CDR2 YNFKEQ. The trim removed 0 bases at V and 0 bases at J, leaving 16 bases unmatched. The CDR3 DNA is TGTGCCAGCAGCCAAGACGAGTATCCGGGACTAGCGGATAAAAGCTCCTACAATGAGCAGTTCTTC. Its translation is CASSQDEYPGLADKSSYNEQFF.

This clonotype was recorded a few times. This sequence joins TRBV27 and TRBJ1-2, with D unresolved. V lost 5 bases, J lost 4 bases, and 11 bases lay in between. This CDR3 has 13 residues. Germline CDR1 is MNHEY and CDR2 is SMNVEV (reference sequence). The CDR3 region has the DNA TGTGCCAGCAGTCCCTCTTATGGCTATGGCTACACCTTC. Amino acid sequence: CASSPSYGYGYTF.

The sample holds many counts of this clonotype. The chain is built from TRBV5-1 and TRBJ2-3; D uncertain. The V end was cut by 1 base, the J end by 4 bases, with 4 bases between. The germline CDR1 and CDR2 sequences are SGHRS and YFSETQ. CDR3 length: 12 amino acids. The CDR3 is CASSLRSDTQYF. In DNA, the CDR3 is TGCGCCAGCAGCTTGCGGTCAGATACGCAGTATTTT.

This clonotype has a handful of counts. The chain links TRBV10-3 to TRBJ2-1; possible D gene TRBD2, 5 bases. The CDR3 is made up of 12 amino acids. Trimming pared 6 bases from V and 8 bases from J, leaving 11 bases between. From germline, CDR1 is ENHRY and CDR2 SYGVKD. Here the CDR3 reads CAIRTGSDEQFF. CDR3 bases: TGTGCCATCAGGACGGGGAGCGATGAGCAGTTCTTC.

The sample holds one count of this clonotype. V gene TRBV5-1 combines with J gene TRBJ1-1; D is unclear. The CDR3 is 15 residues long. The germline V gene has CDR1 SGHRS and CDR2 YFSETQ. Trimming pared 2 bases from V and 5 bases from J, leaving 16 bases between. CDR3 DNA: TGCGCCAGCAGCTTTGGCGGCTCGTTCCTTACTGAAGCTTTCTTT. This codes for CASSFGGSFLTEAFF.

The CDR3 DNA follows: TGTGCCAGCAGTTTACTACAGGAGGGAACTGAAGCTTTCTTT. Encoded protein: CASSLLQEGTEAFF. The chain carries TRBV12-3 or TRBV12-4 and TRBJ1-1; tentative D call: TRBD1 (5 bases). V lost 2 bases and J 5 bases, leaving 12 bases between the germline ends. CDR3 length equals 14 residues.

The table lists this clonotype with a few counts. The chain recombines TRBV5-1 with TRBJ1-1; D not certain. The CDR3 is 16 amino acids. Germline CDR1 SGHRS, CDR2 YFSETQ. V was trimmed by 1 base and J by 3 bases, leaving 16 bases between them. CDR3 sequence reads: CASSLPGTSRDTEAFF. The DNA of the CDR3 is TGCGCCAGCAGCTTGCCCGGAACATCAAGGGACACTGAAGCTTTCTTT.

This rearrangement joins TRBV12-3 or TRBV12-4 to TRBJ2-5; 12 nucleotides agree with TRBD2. The CDR3 sequence is 16 residues long. J was trimmed by 5 bases and V by 3 bases; bases with no gene match: 7. The CDR3 nucleotides are TGTGCCAGCAGTTTCTCCACTGGACTAGCGGGGGAGACCCAGTACTTC. Amino acid sequence: CASSFSTGLAGETQYF.

This clonotype has just a few counts. The CDR3 sequence is CASSSSGGTDTQYF. CDR3 bases: TGTGCCAGCAGCTCTTCGGGGGGCACAGATACGCAGTATTTT. This chain joins TRBV7-9 and TRBJ2-3, with a weak D call TRBD2 (6 bases). The ends were cut back, 4 bases at V and 1 base at J, with 9 bases in the middle. The V gene's germline CDR1 is SEHNR and CDR2 FQNEAQ (reference sequence). This CDR3 contains 14 residues.

This clonotype was counted ten times or more. This sequence joins TRBV20-1 and TRBJ1-4, with D unresolved. The CDR3 covers 14 residues. Trimming left V 6 bases short and J 7 bases short, with 18 bases between. Per germline, CDR1 DFQATT and CDR2 SNEGSKA (reference sequence). The chain's CDR3 is CSALLARSGEKLFF. CDR3 sequence (DNA): TGCAGTGCCCTACTCGCTAGGTCGGGTGAAAAACTGTTTTTT.

The chain has TRBV5-6 and TRBJ2-3; D unclear. The CDR3 sequence is 15 residues long. Per germline, CDR1 SGHDT and CDR2 YYEEEE. The V end was cut by 4 bases, the J end by 0 bases, with 12 bases between. The CDR3 loop is CASSTLVGSTDTQYF. The CDR3 DNA reads as TGTGCCAGCAGCACCCTCGTCGGGAGCACAGATACGCAGTATTTT.

In this sample, this clonotype turned up a few times. This rearrangement joins TRBV18 to TRBJ1-4; possible D gene TRBD1, 5 bases. The CDR3 loop spans 12 amino acids. Germline V gives CDR1 KGHSH, CDR2 LQKENI. V lost 6 bases and J lost 13, with 15 bases in between. CDR3 DNA sequence: TGTGCCAGCTCGGAGGACGGTGGGGGACTGTTTTTT. This gives the protein CASSEDGGGLFF.

This chain links TRBV4-1 with TRBJ1-2; TRBD1 matches at 8 bases. Germline V gives CDR1 MGHRA, CDR2 YSYEKL. V lost 7 bases to trimming and J lost 2 bases; unmatched junction nucleotides: 6. The CDR3 sequence is 14 residues long. CDR3 region: CASTRDRQNYGYTF. CDR3 in DNA: TGCGCCAGCACCAGGGACAGGCAGAACTATGGCTACACCTTC.

This rearrangement joins TRBV20-1 to TRBJ2-1; 15 nucleotides align to TRBD2. This CDR3 is built from 21 residues. J lost 1 base, V lost 0 bases, and 13 bases had no gene match. Germline values: CDR1 DFQATT, CDR2 SNEGSKA (reference sequence). CDR3 sequence reads: CSARDPLGLAGGPRSYNEQFF. The CDR3, as DNA: TGCAGTGCTAGAGATCCCCTAGGACTAGCGGGAGGGCCGAGGTCCTACAATGAGCAGTTCTTC.

The rearrangement joins TRBV5-5 to TRBJ1-4; the D gene is possibly TRBD1 (5 bases). Germline assignment: CDR1 SGHKS and CDR2 YYEKEE (reference sequence). V gave up 0 bases and J gave up 6 bases, with 6 bases separating them. There are 13 residues in the CDR3. Here the CDR3 DNA reads TGTGCCAGCAGCTTGGTGACAGATGAAAAACTGTTTTTT. It specifies CASSLVTDEKLFF.

This clonotype was seen more than once but under ten times. The chain joins TRBV18 to TRBJ2-3, with unresolved D. V was clipped by 3 bases and J by 3 bases, with 7 bases between them. Per germline, CDR1 KGHSH and CDR2 LQKENI. The length of the CDR3 is 13 residues. The chain's CDR3 is CASSPSLTDTQYF. For the CDR3, the DNA is TGTGCCAGCTCACCTTCCCTAACAGATACGCAGTATTTT.

The V and J genes are TRBV7-9 and TRBJ2-5; D may be TRBD1 (6 bases). The V end was cut by 8 bases, the J end by 2 bases, with 12 bases between. Germline CDR1 reads SEHNR; CDR2 reads FQNEAQ (reference sequence). CDR3 length equals 13 residues. In DNA form, the CDR3 reads TGTGCCAGCGTCCCTGGACAGCAAGAGACCCAGTACTTC. Protein product: CASVPGQQETQYF.

This clonotype was counted only a few times. The chain employs TRBV24-1 and TRBJ1-1; tentative D call: TRBD1 (5 bases). CDR3 size: 13 residues. The V end was cut by 4 bases, the J end by 8 bases, with 13 bases between. Germline V gene data show CDR1 as KGHDR and CDR2 as SFDVKD. This CDR3 reads CATSDHNKGEAFF. The CDR3 bases are TGTGCCACCAGTGACCACAACAAGGGGGAAGCTTTCTTT.

V and J are TRBV7-2 and TRBJ2-6; D tentatively fits TRBD1 or TRBD2 (6 bases each). The CDR3 has 19 amino acids. Trimming stripped 1 base from V and 3 bases from J, with 19 bases between. The germline V gene encodes CDR1 SGHTA and CDR2 FQGNSA. This CDR3 is CASSLVARGLSGGANVLTF. The CDR3 nucleotides read TGTGCCAGCAGCTTAGTCGCCCGGGGGCTATCGGGTGGGGCCAACGTCCTGACTTTC.

This clonotype was counted ten times or more. In DNA, the CDR3 is TGCAGTGCTGGACTAGCGGGAGCCGGGGAGCTGTTTTTT. Its protein product is CSAGLAGAGELFF. The chain is built from TRBV20-1 and TRBJ2-2; 13 bases fit TRBD2. The trim removed 5 bases at V and 6 bases at J, leaving 0 bases unmatched. The CDR3 runs to 13 residues. Germline V lookup: CDR1 DFQATT, CDR2 SNEGSKA (reference sequence).

This clonotype occurred a few times. The chain recombines TRBV12-3 or TRBV12-4 with TRBJ2-1; TRBD1 aligns across 12 bases. The CDR3 is made up of 13 amino acids. The ends lost 4 bases at V and 12 bases at J; junction bases unmatched: 4. The CDR3 loop is CASSSGTGGSQFF. The CDR3 DNA reads as TGTGCCAGCAGTTCCGGGACAGGGGGCTCGCAGTTCTTC.

This clonotype was observed a few times. The J gene is TRBJ2-1, the V gene TRBV20-1, with D perhaps matching TRBD2 (6 bases). CDR1 DFQATT and CDR2 SNEGSKA come from the germline V gene (reference sequence). The CDR3 loop spans 13 amino acids. V was shortened by 0 bases and J by 15 bases, with 18 bases between the two germline ends. The CDR3 bases are TGCAGTGCTAGAGATGTCAGCCGGGACTCACGGTTCTTC. The encoded protein is CSARDVSRDSRFF.

The CDR3: CASSRYGENTEAFF. DNA for the CDR3: TGTGCCAGCAGCCGATACGGGGAGAACACTGAAGCTTTCTTT. This chain uses TRBV7-2 with TRBJ1-1, with D unclear. Between the trimmed V and J ends, which lost 5 bases and 1 base, there was a span of 11 bases. Germline lookup yields CDR1 SGHTA and CDR2 FQGNSA. The CDR3 is made up of 14 amino acids.

V gene TRBV6-2 or TRBV6-3 combines with J gene TRBJ2-2; unclear D gene. The CDR3 extends over 14 amino acids. The germline V gene has CDR1 MNHEY and CDR2 SVGEGT. V was pared by 5 bases and J by 6 bases, with 13 bases between. The CDR3 protein is CASSISSGPGELFF. In nucleotides, the CDR3 is TGTGCCAGCAGTATATCTTCCGGGCCCGGGGAGCTGTTTTTT.

The rearrangement joins TRBV4-2 to TRBJ1-2, with D maybe TRBD1 (5 bases). Germline CDR1 and CDR2: LGHNA and YNFKEQ. CDR3 length: 14 amino acids. V was pared by 1 base and J by 0 bases, with 6 bases between. CDR3 protein: CASSQAGSNYGYTF. The CDR3 DNA sequence: TGTGCCAGCAGCCAAGCAGGGTCTAACTATGGCTACACCTTC.

J is TRBJ1-5 and V is TRBV12-3 or TRBV12-4; D ambiguous. The CDR3 spans 15 residues. V lost 5 bases, J lost 2 bases, and 13 bases lay in between. The CDR3 loop is CASSPRNLGNQPQHF. The DNA for the CDR3 is TGTGCCAGCAGTCCTAGGAATTTGGGCAATCAGCCCCAGCATTTT.

J is TRBJ2-2 and V is TRBV5-1; no firm D call. This CDR3 spans 17 amino acids. Trimming shortened V by 2 bases and J by 0 bases, and 14 bases separated the two germline ends. Germline V CDR1 and CDR2: SGHRS, YFSETQ. The CDR3 DNA reads TGCGCCAGCAGCTTCATGGAACAGAGCCCGAACACCGGGGAGCTGTTTTTT. Amino acids: CASSFMEQSPNTGELFF.

This clonotype has more than one count but fewer than ten. V usage is TRBV6-5 and J usage is TRBJ1-1; D uncertain. The CDR3 runs to 14 residues. With 0 bases removed from V and 8 bases from J, the gap between germline ends came to 13 bases. The germline gives CDR1 MNHEY, CDR2 SVGAGI. The CDR3 region has the DNA TGTGCCAGCAGTTACTCGTTGGGCTCGCCGGAAGCTTTCTTT. Protein sequence: CASSYSLGSPEAFF.

This clonotype has more than one count but fewer than ten. The V call is TRBV3-1, the J call TRBJ2-2; no firm D call. CDR3 length equals 13 residues. V lost 3 bases and J 1 base, leaving 3 bases between the germline ends. In germline, CDR1 is LGHDT, CDR2 YNNKEL (reference sequence). The chain's CDR3 is CASSQVNTGELFF. In DNA, the CDR3 is TGTGCCAGCAGCCAGGTGAACACCGGGGAGCTGTTTTTT. Full variable domain (outside the CDR3, taken from reference TRBV3-1 and TRBJ2-2): DTAVSQTPKYLVTQMGNDKSIKCEQNLGHDTMYWYKQDSKKFLKIMFSYNNKELIINETVPNRFSPKSPDKAHLNLHINSLELGDSAVYFCASSQVNTGELFFGEGSRLTVL.

Only a few counts were recorded for this clonotype. The genes are TRBV20-1 and TRBJ2-5, with D uncertain. The V and J ends lost 4 bases and 7 bases respectively, with 16 bases between them. CDR1 is DFQATT and CDR2 is SNEGSKA in the germline V gene (reference sequence). The length of the CDR3 is 13 residues. CDR3 sequence: CSAILKSSGTQYF. The CDR3, as DNA: TGCAGTGCTATCCTCAAAAGTAGTGGGACCCAGTACTTC.

V and J are TRBV2 and TRBJ1-3; D unclear. The CDR3 is made up of 11 amino acids. The germline V gene encodes CDR1 SNHLY and CDR2 FYNNEI. V was cut by 4 bases and J by 3 bases, with 1 base left in between. The CDR3 nucleotides are TGTGCCAGCAGTGTTGGAAACACCATATATTTT. This codes for CASSVGNTIYF.

This clonotype came up many times. V and J are TRBV29-1 and TRBJ1-5; D remains ambiguous. V lost 7 bases and J 5 bases, leaving 12 bases between the germline ends. The CDR3 is made up of 12 amino acids. The V gene's germline CDR1 is SQVTM and CDR2 ANQGSEA. The CDR3 nucleotides are TGCAGCGGTAGGGTTGGGGATCAGCCCCAGCATTTT. Amino acid sequence: CSGRVGDQPQHF.